A selection of T cell receptor beta chains follows, all from one sample in a study of identical twins. Via MiXCR, TCRdb re-called the 5' RACE reads, giving one row per CDR3 protein. The sample shows around 1.7 million distinct CDR3 sequences, under 35% of them seen only once. What was sequenced was cord blood. Source of these receptors: a newborn girl in good health. CDR3s include the opening cysteine and the closing phenylalanine or tryptophan. D genes are given only for firm matches. The size of a clone is reported for some rows only, either as once, few or many, or as a class for expanded clones.

>TRBV20-1|TRBD2|few|TRBJ2-4
TGCAGTGCTGCCGGGACTAGCGGGGCAAACATTCAGTACTTC
CSAAGTSGANIQYF
>TRBV12-3/TRBV12-4|.|.|TRBJ1-5
TGTGTCAGCAGTTTCAGCGACAACCAGCCCCAGCATTTT
CVSSFSDNQPQHF
>TRBV20-1|.|few|TRBJ1-2
TGCAGTGCGTTAGGGCTGGGCGATGGCTACACCTTC
CSALGLGDGYTF
>TRBV12-3/TRBV12-4|.|few|TRBJ1-2
TGTGCCAGCGGAACACAGGTTAACTATGGCTACACCTTC
CASGTQVNYGYTF
>TRBV20-1|TRBD2|.|TRBJ2-7
TGCAGTGCCAACCGGACTAGCGGAGCCTACGAGCAGTACTTC
CSANRTSGAYEQYF
>TRBV7-2|TRBD2|.|TRBJ2-7
TGTGCCAGCAGCTCCCCTAGCGGGAGAATCCCGTACTTC
CASSSPSGRIPYF
>TRBV3-1|TRBD2|.|TRBJ2-5
TGTGCCAGCAGGCGACTAGCGGGAGTGAACAATGAGCAGTACTTC
CASRRLAGVNNEQYF
>TRBV25-1|TRBD1|.|TRBJ2-3
TGTGCCAGCAGTGCCCCCCGGACAGGGAGTACGCAGTATTTT
CASSAPRTGSTQYF
>TRBV5-5|TRBD2|few|TRBJ2-5
TGTGCCAGCAGCTTTCGGGGGGGCCACCAAGAGACCCAGTACTTC
CASSFRGGHQETQYF
>TRBV20-1|.|.|TRBJ2-7
TGCAGTGCCAAAGGAATGGGGGCCTACGAGCAGTACTTC
CSAKGMGAYEQYF
>TRBV19|.|.|TRBJ2-7
TGTGCCAGTAGTAACCCAGCTACTAGTTTGGACGAGCAGTACTTC
CASSNPATSLDEQYF
>TRBV12-3/TRBV12-4|.|.|TRBJ2-1
TGTGCCAGCAGTCGAAATATGCCATCACAGGGCAATGAGCAGTTCTTC
CASSRNMPSQGNEQFF
>TRBV19|.|.|TRBJ2-7
TGTGCCAGCGGTCGGGACGTCTCCTACGAGCAGTACTTC
CASGRDVSYEQYF
>TRBV6-1|.|.|TRBJ1-1
TGTGCCAGCAGTAAATCATCCGGAAAGAGGAGGAACACTGAAGCTTTCTTT
CASSKSSGKRRNTEAFF
>TRBV11-1|TRBD1|.|TRBJ2-3
TGTGCCAGCACCAAGCCGGGACAGGGAGAAGGAACGCAGTATTTT
CASTKPGQGEGTQYF
>TRBV27|TRBD2|.|TRBJ2-2
TGTGCCAGCAGTACCTCTAGCGGGAGGGCCGGTGGTGGGGAGCTGTTTTTT
CASSTSSGRAGGGELFF
>TRBV7-6|TRBD1|few|TRBJ1-6
TGTGCCAGCAGCTTTGGACAGGGGGATAATTCACCCCTCCACTTT
CASSFGQGDNSPLHF
>TRBV7-2|.|.|TRBJ2-3
TGTGCCAGCAGCCGAAACGGGGTCACAGATACGCAGTATTTT
CASSRNGVTDTQYF